This passage covers 19 T cell receptor beta chains from one sample sequenced in a study of cytomegalovirus exposure and HLA in healthy donors. It was with 60 Vbeta and 13 Jbeta primers that the PCR ran. The method was immunoSEQ multiplex PCR; TCRdb's version includes in-frame clones alone and lacks a portion of them. The repertoire holds about 86,000 clones, with around three quarters as singletons. Source material: PBMCs. The receptors shown here come from a man aged 60 to 69 in good health and CMV-seronegative.

The V and J genes are TRBV5-6 and TRBJ2-7, with D tentatively TRBD1 (6 bases). This CDR3 contains 13 residues. Germline CDR1 and CDR2: SGHDT and YYEEEE. V was cut by 6 bases and J by 5 bases, with 15 bases left in between. The CDR3 here is CASTINRAHEQYF. CDR3 bases: TGTGCCAGCACCATAAACAGGGCCCACGAGCAGTACTTC.

The chain carries TRBV6-8 and TRBJ2-7, with D possibly TRBD1 on 6 matching bases. Trimming stripped 0 bases from V and 0 bases from J, with 12 bases between. The length of the CDR3 is 16 residues. Germline CDR1 is MNHGY and CDR2 is SAAAGT. The CDR3 coding sequence is TGTGCCAGCAGTTACTCGCGACAGGTTAGCTCCTACGAGCAGTACTTC. Translated: CASSYSRQVSSYEQYF.

The chain uses TRBV10-1 and TRBJ2-5; D is uncertain. Per the germline V gene, CDR1 is WNHNN and CDR2 is SYGVQD (reference sequence). The V and J ends lost 3 bases and 5 bases respectively, with 10 bases between them. CDR3 length equals 13 residues. Here the CDR3 reads CASSDGTPETQYF. CDR3 DNA sequence: TGCGCCAGCAGTGATGGCACCCCGGAGACCCAGTACTTC.

This clone has just one count. The DNA of the CDR3 is TGTGCCAGCAGCTTAAGGGGATACACACCGGTTGGGTCCCTCCACTTT. This gives the protein CASSLRGYTPVGSLHF. The chain recombines TRBV11-2 with TRBJ1-6; a possible D gene is TRBD1 (5 bases). The CDR3 runs to 16 residues. Germline CDR1 is SGHAT and CDR2 is FQNNGV. Trimming pared 2 bases from V and 14 bases from J, leaving 22 bases between. Using reference TRBV11-2 and TRBJ1-6 for the parts outside the CDR3, the full variable domain is EAGVAQSPRYKIIEKRQSVAFWCNPISGHATLYWYQQILGQGPKLLIQFQNNGVVDDSQLPKDRFSAERLKGVDSTLKIQPAKLEDSAVYLCASSLRGYTPVGSLHFGNGTRLTVT.

This clone was counted once. The V gene is TRBV4-3, the J gene TRBJ2-2, with TRBD2 matching over 9 bases. The CDR3 runs 16 residues. V was pared by 0 bases and J by 4 bases, with 3 bases of the junction left unmatched. CDR1 and CDR2 (germline): LGHNA, YSLEER. CDR3 in DNA: TGCGCCAGCAGCCAAGAAGCGGGGGGTAGCACCGGGGAGCTGTTTTTT. Translated: CASSQEAGGSTGELFF.

The chain links TRBV2 to TRBJ2-1; the match to TRBD2 covers 13 bases. The CDR3 has 13 residues. V dropped 7 bases and J dropped 10; count of bases not matched to a gene: 4. Germline CDR1 reads SNHLY; CDR2 reads FYNNEI. The CDR3 sequence is CASTEGLAGEQFF. In DNA form, the CDR3 reads TGTGCCAGCACCGAGGGACTAGCGGGGGAGCAGTTCTTC.

The chain employs TRBV7-2 and TRBJ1-4, with 11 bases matching TRBD1. The CDR3 loop spans 14 amino acids. V trimming: 5 bases; J trimming: 8 bases; junction bases outside the gene matches: 4. The V gene's germline CDR1 is SGHTA and CDR2 FQGNSA. The CDR3 coding sequence is TGTGCCAGCAGCCGGACAGGGGGCGACGAAAAACTGTTTTTT. It encodes CASSRTGGDEKLFF.

This rearrangement joins TRBV15 to TRBJ2-3; D remains ambiguous. Germline V CDR1 and CDR2: LNHNV, YYDKDF (reference sequence). The CDR3 has 14 residues. The V end was cut by 3 bases, the J end by 0 bases, with 7 bases between. The CDR3 DNA sequence: TGTGCCACCAGCAGGTTCCAGAGCACAGATACGCAGTATTTT. Translated: CATSRFQSTDTQYF.

The chain combines TRBV11-3 with TRBJ2-7; TRBD1 might be the D (7 bases). CDR3 length: 15 amino acids. The germline V and J ends were trimmed by 5 bases and 2 bases, with 16 bases remaining between them. From germline, CDR1 is SGHNT and CDR2 YENEEA. The CDR3 region is CASSGGTVSAYEQYF. CDR3 bases: TGTGCCAGCAGCGGAGGGACAGTCTCGGCCTACGAGCAGTACTTC. Drawing the rest from reference TRBV11-3 and TRBJ2-7, the complete variable domain is EAGVVQSPRYKIIEKKQPVAFWCNPISGHNTLYWYLQNLGQGPELLIRYENEEAVDDSQLPKDRFSAERLKGVDSTLKIQPAELGDSAVYLCASSGGTVSAYEQYFGPGTRLTVT.

The chain combines TRBV30 with TRBJ2-7; 11 nucleotides line up with TRBD1. Germline CDR1 GTSNPN, CDR2 SVGIG (reference sequence). This CDR3 is 13 amino acids long. J lost 4 bases, V lost 6 bases, and 5 bases had no gene match. CDR3 amino acids: CACRRDRGYEQYF. Written as DNA, the CDR3 is TGTGCCTGCAGACGGGACAGGGGGTACGAGCAGTACTTC.

The chain has TRBV6-6 and TRBJ2-3; weak D call: TRBD2 (6 bases). The CDR3 length is 14 residues. Trimming shortened V by 6 bases and J by 2 bases, and 12 bases separated the two germline ends. Germline CDR1 is MNHNY and CDR2 is SVGAGI (reference sequence). The CDR3 DNA reads as TGTGCCAGCAGAAATAGCGGCCCCACAGATACGCAGTATTTT. Translating gives CASRNSGPTDTQYF.

J is TRBJ1-2 and V is TRBV30, with 8 bases aligning to TRBD1. Germline values: CDR1 GTSNPN, CDR2 SVGIG (reference sequence). The CDR3 length is 13 residues. The V segment lost 3 bases and the J segment 8 bases; nucleotides outside the gene matches: 8. CDR3 bases: TGTGCCTGGAGCCTGACAGGGGCCCGGGGCTACACCTTC. Translation: CAWSLTGARGYTF.

The rearrangement links TRBV10-2 to TRBJ2-2; TRBD1 matches 9 bases. The CDR3 is made up of 16 amino acids. The germline V gene has CDR1 WSHSY and CDR2 SAAADI. J gave up 1 base and V 11 bases, and 11 bases lay outside the gene matches. The CDR3 is CAVEQGASGNTGELFF. For the CDR3, the DNA is TGCGCCGTCGAACAGGGGGCGAGTGGGAACACCGGGGAGCTGTTTTTT.

J is TRBJ2-1 and V is TRBV9, with a weak D call TRBD2 (5 bases). V was pared by 2 bases and J by 5 bases, with 17 bases between. CDR1 and CDR2 from the germline V gene are SGDLS and YYNGEE. The CDR3 totals 16 residues. The CDR3 bases are TGTGCCAGCAGCGTGAGGACGGGGAGCTGGAACAATGAGCAGTTCTTC. It translates to CASSVRTGSWNNEQFF.

The rearrangement uses TRBV28 and TRBJ2-4; 7 bases map to TRBD1. Trimming cost V 3 bases and J 0 bases; bases outside gene matches: 5. The CDR3 spans 16 residues. Germline loops: CDR1 MDHEN, CDR2 SYDVKM. CDR3 in amino acids: CASSLGQLIAKNIQYF. CDR3 DNA sequence: TGTGCCAGCAGTTTGGGACAGCTTATAGCCAAAAACATTCAGTACTTC. The full variable domain, in which reference TRBV28 and TRBJ2-4 provide the parts outside the CDR3, is DVKVTQSSRYLVKRTGEKVFLECVQDMDHENMFWYRQDPGLGLRLIYFSYDVKMKEKGDIPEGYSVSREKKERFSLILESASTNQTSMYLCASSLGQLIAKNIQYFGAGTRLSVL.

J is TRBJ2-2 and V is TRBV6-5; D is uncertain. The CDR3 is 13 residues long. CDR1 and CDR2 from the germline V gene are MNHEY and SVGAGI. V lost 6 bases to trimming and J lost 4 bases, with 9 bases between them. The CDR3 region has the DNA TGTGCCAGCAGAGAACATGGCACCGGGGAGCTGTTTTTT. Its translation is CASREHGTGELFF.

This sequence joins TRBV4-1 and TRBJ2-3; weak D call: TRBD1 (5 bases). V gave up 3 bases and J gave up 0 bases, with 10 bases separating them. Looked up from germline, CDR1 is MGHRA and CDR2 is YSYEKL. CDR3 size: 15 residues. The chain's CDR3 is CASSHDQGSTDTQYF. The CDR3 DNA reads TGCGCCAGCAGCCACGATCAGGGAAGCACAGATACGCAGTATTTT.

The table lists this clone with a few counts. The genes are TRBV19 and TRBJ2-7; 8 positions match TRBD2. This CDR3 contains 13 residues. Germline CDR1 and CDR2: LNHDA and SQIVND (reference sequence). J was trimmed by 6 bases and V by 9 bases; bases with no gene match: 10. CDR3 amino acids: CASREGTSGEQYF. CDR3 sequence (DNA): TGTGCCAGCCGGGAGGGGACATCAGGCGAGCAGTACTTC.

A word on this clone: Sequence at one end of the junction differs from germline and may be a read error. The chain has TRBV30 and TRBJ1-2; 8 bases are a match to TRBD1. This CDR3 comprises 14 residues. Germline CDR1 reads GTSNPN; CDR2 reads SVGIG (reference sequence). CDR3 protein: CVTSPGTGGSGYTF. The CDR3 DNA follows: TGCGTTACATCCCCCGGGACAGGAGGGAGTGGCTACACCTTC. Together with reference TRBV30 and TRBJ1-2, the CDR3 gives the full variable domain: SQTIHQWPATLVQPVGSPLSLECTVEGTSNPNLYWYRQAAGRGLQLLFYSVGIGQISSEVPQNLSASRPQDRQFILSSKKLLLSDSGFYLCVTSPGTGGSGYTFGSGTRLTVV.